This T cell receptor beta chain was retrieved from a study of cytomegalovirus exposure and HLA in healthy donors. Study conclusions and caveats: In an earlier analysis, most TCR beta V segments were productive about 87% or about 30% of the time. Analysis was carried out at a later point, and it linked a missense DCLRE1C variant to TCR beta V- and J-gene trimming.

Germline CDR1 and CDR2: SGHAT and FQNNGV. J was trimmed by 7 bases and V by 4 bases; bases with no gene match: 5. The CDR3 totals 14 residues. On this clone itself: Antigen unknown.

The PCR employed 60 Vbeta primers together with 13 Jbeta primers. The protocol was immunoSEQ multiplex PCR, while the TCRdb copy is restricted to in-frame clones and leaves out a portion. The top ten clones hold roughly an eighth of a sample with about 150,000 clones, around 82% of them seen once. This receptor was taken from a woman between 45 and 60 years old in good health and CMV-seropositive. Sequenced: PBMCs. The J gene is TRBJ2-7, the V gene TRBV11-2; TRBD1 agrees at 12 bases. In DNA form, the CDR3 reads TGTGCCAGCAGCTCGGGACAGGGGGCGTGGGAGCAGTACTTC. Translation: CASSSGQGAWEQYF. Variable domain in full (rest from reference TRBV11-2 and TRBJ2-7): EAGVAQSPRYKIIEKRQSVAFWCNPISGHATLYWYQQILGQGPKLLIQFQNNGVVDDSQLPKDRFSAERLKGVDSTLKIQPAKLEDSAVYLCASSSGQGAWEQYFGPGTRLTVT.